These T cell receptor beta chains were read from a single sample in a study of T cell responses to AZD1222 COVID-19 vaccine. Clones were read by immunoSEQ multiplex PCR, and TCRdb kept only the in-frame ones, dropping some. The sample yields more than 95,000 clones, 75% to 90% seen once. Sequencing used peripheral blood, obtained on day 0 of MenACWY control vaccination. These receptors were obtained from an adult in good health. The CDR3 runs from the conserved cysteine through the conserved F or W. A D gene is named only where the DNA matches it firmly. Size values are once, few and many counts, or a class for expanded clones, and some rows have none.

CDR3aa	CDR3nt	d_gene	v_gene	j_gene	abundance
CASRGGQGTNYGYTF	TGTGCCAGCAGGGGTGGACAGGGAACTAACTATGGCTACACCTTC	TRBD1	TRBV2	TRBJ1-2	NA
CASSLGQPSTDTQYF	TGCGCCAGCAGCCTCGGGCAGCCTAGCACAGATACGCAGTATTTT	NA	TRBV4-3	TRBJ2-3	NA
CASSQGFPNTEAFF	TGTGCCAGCTCCCAGGGGTTCCCGAACACTGAAGCTTTCTTT	NA	TRBV5-5	TRBJ1-1	NA
CASSLDGSGDEQYF	TGTGCCAGCAGCTTAGATGGAAGTGGCGACGAGCAGTACTTC	NA	TRBV7-2	TRBJ2-7	NA
CASSSLRDTQYF	TGTGCCAGCAGCTCTCTTCGAGATACGCAGTATTTT	NA	TRBV6-2/TRBV6-3	TRBJ2-3	NA
CASSLQGSLREQYF	TGTGCCAGCAGCTTACAGGGGTCCCTGAGGGAGCAGTACTTC	NA	TRBV7-9	TRBJ2-7	NA
CASSPRGQGNYGYTF	TGTGCCAGCAGCCCGCGGGGACAGGGGAACTATGGCTACACCTTC	TRBD1	TRBV7-6	TRBJ1-2	once
CASSLMTLRDTDTQYF	TGTGCCAGCAGCTTAATGACGTTACGCGACACAGATACGCAGTATTTT	NA	TRBV7-2	TRBJ2-3	NA
CASGRTGTGGAGRTGELFF	TGCGCCAGCGGACGGACCGGGACAGGGGGCGCCGGTAGAACCGGGGAGCTGTTTTTT	TRBD1	TRBV5-1	TRBJ2-2	NA
CASIERSAPWEEKLFF	TGTGCCAGCATCGAACGATCGGCTCCCTGGGAGGAAAAACTGTTTTTT	NA	TRBV9	TRBJ1-4	NA
CASSPRGQGGEKLFF	TGTGCCAGCTCACCACGGGGACAGGGAGGAGAAAAACTGTTTTTT	TRBD1	TRBV18	TRBJ1-4	NA
CASSPRTSGGYNEQFF	TGTGCCAGCTCACCTCGGACTAGCGGGGGCTACAATGAGCAGTTCTTC	TRBD2	TRBV18	TRBJ2-1	NA
CASSSTAPGGYTF	TGCGCCAGCAGCTCGACAGCGCCAGGCGGCTACACCTTC	NA	TRBV5-1	TRBJ1-2	once
CASSQTGINQPQHF	TGTGCCAGCAGCCAGACAGGGATCAATCAGCCCCAGCATTTT	TRBD1	TRBV28	TRBJ1-5	NA
CASRGSGQGLYGYTF	TGTGCCAGTAGGGGGTCGGGACAGGGTCTCTATGGCTACACCTTC	TRBD1	TRBV19	TRBJ1-2	NA
CASSQGARETQYF	TGCGCCAGCAGCCAGGGGGCCCGAGAGACCCAGTACTTC	TRBD1	TRBV5-1	TRBJ2-5	NA
CASSEREGLASNQPQHF	TGTGCCAGCAGCGAGCGGGAGGGGCTTGCTAGCAATCAGCCCCAGCATTTT	NA	TRBV7-8	TRBJ1-5	NA
CASSIDRRLGEKLFF	TGTGCCAGCAGCATCGACAGGCGCTTGGGGGAAAAACTGTTTTTT	NA	TRBV28	TRBJ1-4	NA
CASSSPGLVSGTQYF	TGTGCCAGCAGTTCCCCGGGACTAGTATCCGGTACGCAGTATTTT	TRBD2	TRBV6-2/TRBV6-3	TRBJ2-3	NA
CASSLSEAGNTIYF	TGTGCCAGCAGTTTGTCCGAAGCTGGAAACACCATATATTTT	NA	TRBV27	TRBJ1-3	NA
CASSLTGGKRDGYTF	TGTGCCAGCAGCTTGACAGGGGGCAAAAGGGATGGCTACACCTTC	TRBD1	TRBV7-2	TRBJ1-2	medium-sized
CASSDRQGWNEQFF	TGTGCCAGCAGTGACCGACAGGGTTGGAATGAGCAGTTCTTC	TRBD1	TRBV6-1	TRBJ2-1	few
CASSLGRTSGGTSTDTQYF	TGTGCCAGCAGCTTAGGGAGGACTAGCGGGGGGACTAGCACAGATACGCAGTATTTT	TRBD2	TRBV11-2	TRBJ2-3	NA
CASAAGLSLRDRNNEKLFF	TGTGCCAGTGCCGCCGGACTTTCCCTCCGGGACAGGAATAATGAAAAACTGTTTTTT	TRBD1	TRBV19	TRBJ1-4	NA
CASSYSMGDTEAFF	TGTGCCAGCAGTTACTCTATGGGGGACACTGAAGCTTTCTTT	NA	TRBV6-5	TRBJ1-1	NA
CASSKGRISSGNTIYF	TGTGCCAGCAGCAAGGGAAGGATCTCATCTGGAAACACCATATATTTT	NA	TRBV21-1	TRBJ1-3	few
CASSEVSLGVDTGELFF	TGTGCCAGCAGTGAAGTTTCCCTCGGGGTGGACACCGGGGAGCTGTTTTTT	NA	TRBV2	TRBJ2-2	NA
CASSLTAYNEQFF	TGTGCCAGCAGCTTAACGGCCTACAATGAGCAGTTCTTC	NA	TRBV7-3	TRBJ2-1	NA
CAISDIKTEEQYF	TGTGCCATCAGTGATATAAAGACGGAGGAGCAGTACTTC	NA	TRBV10-3	TRBJ2-7	many
CASSQGPGDQPQHF	TGCGCCAGCAGCCAAGGGCCGGGGGATCAGCCCCAGCATTTT	NA	TRBV4-1	TRBJ1-5	NA
CASSEISGAPGNEQFF	TGTGCCAGCAGTGAAATCTCAGGGGCGCCGGGCAATGAGCAGTTCTTC	NA	TRBV25-1	TRBJ2-1	NA
CASKVGGNYGYTF	TGTGCCAGCAAGGTGGGAGGCAACTATGGCTACACCTTC	NA	TRBV2	TRBJ1-2	NA
CAWSGTSGPQETQYF	TGTGCCTGGAGTGGGACTAGCGGACCCCAAGAGACCCAGTACTTC	TRBD2	TRBV30	TRBJ2-5	NA
CASSQSRREVDYGYTF	TGCGCCAGCAGCCAATCCCGCAGGGAAGTCGACTATGGCTACACCTTC	NA	TRBV4-3	TRBJ1-2	NA
CASKKTGATEAFF	TGTGCCAGCAAAAAAACCGGGGCCACTGAAGCTTTCTTT	NA	TRBV6-5	TRBJ1-1	NA
CASTGWGQETEAFF	TGTGCCAGTACCGGATGGGGGCAGGAGACTGAAGCTTTCTTT	NA	TRBV19	TRBJ1-1	NA
CAIIDRGKSGGYTF	TGTGCCATAATCGACAGGGGCAAATCGGGTGGCTACACCTTC	TRBD1	TRBV28	TRBJ1-2	NA
CASSFSLTSGYTF	TGTGCCAGCAGCTTTTCACTTACCTCCGGCTACACCTTC	NA	TRBV7-6	TRBJ1-2	NA
CASSRGLAGGDNEQYF	TGTGCCAGCAGCCGTGGACTAGCGGGGGGAGACAACGAGCAGTACTTC	TRBD2	TRBV5-4	TRBJ2-7	NA
CASSNLQGTTYEQYF	TGTGCCAGCTCAAACCTACAGGGGACAACCTACGAGCAGTACTTC	TRBD1	TRBV18	TRBJ2-7	NA
CASSQEGTNEQYF	TGCGCCAGCAGCCAAGAAGGGACAAACGAGCAGTACTTC	NA	TRBV4-3	TRBJ2-7	NA
CATRGEGNTGELFF	TGTGCCACCCGTGGGGAAGGGAACACCGGGGAGCTGTTTTTT	NA	TRBV24-1	TRBJ2-2	NA
CSVGGGPQGNTIYF	TGCAGCGTTGGAGGGGGTCCTCAAGGGAACACCATATATTTT	NA	TRBV29-1	TRBJ1-3	NA
CASSFSSGVDNEQFF	TGTGCCAGCAGCTTTTCTTCGGGGGTGGACAATGAGCAGTTCTTC	NA	TRBV7-9	TRBJ2-1	NA